One and the same sample provided the 14 T cell receptor beta chains below, sequenced in a study of blood T cell repertoires in COVID-19. The protocol was immunoSEQ multiplex PCR, while the TCRdb copy is restricted to in-frame clones and leaves out a portion. This repertoire shows about 200,000 clones, under 90% found once; its top ten account for 5.5% to 8.5%. The sample consisted of peripheral blood. The receptor source for this set is a man aged 60 to 75 with acute or convalescent COVID-19.

The table lists this clone with a count of one. The chain employs TRBV7-9 and TRBJ2-7, with a possible D match to TRBD1 (6 bases). Germline V gene data show CDR1 as SEHNR and CDR2 as FQNEAQ (reference sequence). Trimming removed 0 bases from V and 3 bases from J, with 15 bases in between. The CDR3 runs to 16 residues. The CDR3 loop is CASSLAPSGHSYEQYF. DNA for the CDR3: TGTGCCAGCAGCTTAGCACCCTCGGGACATAGCTACGAGCAGTACTTC.

With respect to this clone: Other DNA sequences of this sample code for an identical CDR3. The chain couples TRBV5-1 to TRBJ2-2; the D gene is possibly TRBD2 (6 bases). The length of the CDR3 is 13 residues. V shed 4 bases and J shed 4 bases, with 8 bases lying between them. Germline V CDR1 and CDR2: SGHRS, YFSETQ. CDR3 DNA: TGCGCCAGCAGCCCCGGGGGCACCGGGGAGCTGTTTTTT. Amino acid sequence: CASSPGGTGELFF.

CDR3 bases: TGTGCCAGCAGTTCCCGTGTTAGCTCTGGAAACACCATATATTTT. It translates to CASSSRVSSGNTIYF. The chain recombines TRBV6-6 with TRBJ1-3, with D unclear. Looked up from germline, CDR1 is MNHNY and CDR2 is SVGAGI (reference sequence). The V and J ends lost 4 bases and 0 bases respectively, with 10 bases between them. The CDR3 is 15 amino acids.

This rearrangement joins TRBV11-2 to TRBJ1-1; no firm D call. Germline lookup yields CDR1 SGHAT and CDR2 FQNNGV. There are 14 residues in the CDR3. V was clipped by 6 bases and J by 4 bases, with 15 bases between them. The CDR3 reads CASSRSGPGTEAFF. The DNA of the CDR3 is TGTGCCAGCAGTCGATCCGGCCCAGGCACTGAAGCTTTCTTT.

The chain employs TRBV4-1 and TRBJ1-4; 9 bases fit TRBD1. Germline CDR1 is MGHRA and CDR2 is YSYEKL. The CDR3 runs 14 residues. V was clipped by 6 bases and J by 8 bases; unmatched bases: 7. In nucleotides, the CDR3 is TGCGCCAGCAGGCCCGACAGGGGGTACGAAAAACTGTTTTTT. Protein: CASRPDRGYEKLFF.

Notes on this clone: At the DNA level, this CDR3 is encoded by other sequences in the same sample as well. The chain recombines TRBV10-3 with TRBJ2-7, with D maybe TRBD1 (7 bases). The CDR3 contains 14 residues. Germline CDR1 reads ENHRY; CDR2 reads SYGVKD. Trimming shortened V by 6 bases and J by 3 bases, and 15 bases separated the two germline ends. Written as DNA, the CDR3 is TGTGCCATCAGGGGCTCAGGGGGGAGCTACGAGCAGTACTTC. Encoded protein: CAIRGSGGSYEQYF.

The chain links TRBV6-5 to TRBJ1-1, with D uncertain. V was cut by 6 bases and J by 3 bases, with 11 bases left in between. The germline V gene encodes CDR1 MNHEY and CDR2 SVGAGI. The CDR3 runs 13 residues. The CDR3 sequence: CASSFSFHTEAFF. In nucleotides, the CDR3 is TGTGCCAGCAGCTTCTCTTTTCACACTGAAGCTTTCTTT.

This clone was counted a single time. The chain links TRBV3-1 (or the pseudogene TRBV3-2) to TRBJ1-5, with D possibly TRBD1 on 5 matching bases. The CDR3 is made up of 14 amino acids. Germline lookup yields CDR1 LGHDT and CDR2 YNNKEL (reference sequence). Trimming removed 4 bases from V and 4 bases from J, with 11 bases in between. The CDR3 protein is CASSPGLFNQPQHF. Written as DNA, the CDR3 is TGTGCCAGCAGCCCGGGACTCTTTAATCAGCCCCAGCATTTT.

This clone was detected only a few times. The chain links TRBV10-2 to TRBJ2-1; 9 nucleotides align to TRBD2. The CDR3 runs 15 residues. The V gene's germline CDR1 is WSHSY and CDR2 SAAADI. V was pared by 2 bases and J by 6 bases, with 5 bases of the junction left unmatched. CDR3 sequence reads: CASSEPAGGTNEQFF. CDR3 DNA: TGCGCCAGCAGTGAGCCAGCGGGGGGCACCAATGAGCAGTTCTTC.

This chain connects TRBV6-5 to TRBJ2-2; D possibly corresponds to TRBD1 (5 bases). The CDR3 has 14 amino acids. The V end was cut by 6 bases, the J end by 4 bases, with 12 bases between. Germline V CDR1 and CDR2: MNHEY, SVGAGI. The CDR3: CASSPFRVTGELFF. CDR3 in DNA: TGTGCCAGCAGCCCCTTCAGGGTCACCGGGGAGCTGTTTTTT.

V and J are TRBV19 and TRBJ1-5, with D maybe TRBD1 (6 bases). Germline CDR1 and CDR2: LNHDA and SQIVND (reference sequence). The V gene lost 7 bases and the J gene lost 6 bases, with 19 bases spanning the gap. The CDR3 is made up of 15 amino acids. DNA for the CDR3: TGTGCCAGTAAGCTGGGGGCGTCCGGCTTTCAGCCCCAGCATTTT. Translated, it gives CASKLGASGFQPQHF.

This clone has just one count. The DNA for the CDR3 is TGTGCCAGCAGCTTCGAAGTAGCGAGCACAGATACGCAGTATTTT. This sequence encodes CASSFEVASTDTQYF. The V gene is TRBV5-4, the J gene TRBJ2-3, with D maybe TRBD2 (5 bases). Germline CDR1 and CDR2: SGHNT and YYREEE (reference sequence). The CDR3 loop spans 15 amino acids. Trimming removed 2 bases at V and 0 bases at J, with 10 bases between.

This clone occurred once. Other nucleotide sequences from this sample produce the same CDR3. The J gene is TRBJ1-1, the V gene TRBV11-2, with D perhaps matching TRBD1 (5 bases). Germline CDR1 SGHAT, CDR2 FQNNGV. The V gene lost 4 bases and the J gene lost 1 base, with 7 bases spanning the gap. This CDR3 has 13 residues. CDR3 in DNA: TGTGCCAGCAGCTCCACAGGGAACACTGAAGCTTTCTTT. Translated, it gives CASSSTGNTEAFF.

The genes are TRBV6-5 and TRBJ1-2; 7 nucleotides line up with TRBD1. The CDR3 is 15 residues long. Losses at the gene ends were 5 bases for V and 1 base for J; bases not matched to a gene: 7. Germline-derived CDR1 and CDR2 are MNHEY and SVGAGI. The CDR3 here is CASSPRQGYNYGYTF. The CDR3 region has the DNA TGTGCCAGCAGTCCACGACAGGGTTATAACTATGGCTACACCTTC.